This T cell receptor (beta chain) emerged from a study of human T cells and chemical hapten exposure. Study summary: A 2 cm by 2 cm inner upper arm patch received 2% DPC for sensitization. General study points: Versus controls, expanded TCRs had significantly more large CDR3 similarity clusters. Donor immune responses may differ from healthy people's, since all donors had alopecia.

TCRdb itself ran the RACE reads through MiXCR, one entry per CDR3 protein. The sample consists of roughly 34,000 distinct CDR3 sequences, approximately 10% of them appearing once. With 0 bases removed from V and 5 bases from J, the gap between germline ends came to 14 bases. The V gene's germline CDR1 is SGDLS and CDR2 YYNGEE. The CDR3 consists of 15 residues. Time point noted: pre-sensitization, week 0. Described treatment: therapeutic diphenylcyclopropenone sensitization with weekly scalp DPC. The authors' total RNA extraction used unfractionated whole blood. This clonotype has at least ten counts. Its antigen is undetermined.

This chain uses TRBV9 with TRBJ1-1, with D possibly TRBD1 on 5 matching bases. The clonotype comes from a man in his forties or fifties with alopecia areata. Some clones in this sample may be carry-over from other donors' samples. The specimen was whole blood, collected in connection with sensitization to the hapten diphenylcyclopropenone (DPC). The CDR3 sequence is CASSVDFRGRTEAFF. As DNA, the CDR3 is TGTGCCAGCAGCGTAGACTTTAGGGGTAGGACTGAAGCTTTCTTT.